The 10 T cell receptor beta chains below all came from one sample that was sequenced in a study of blood T cell repertoires in COVID-19. Method: immunoSEQ multiplex PCR; TCRdb's copy keeps in-frame clones and lacks some. This table holds approximately 230,000 clones, 70% to 90% found once. Sequenced sample: peripheral blood. The receptors were gathered from a young man who had recovered from COVID-19.

The V call is TRBV4-1, the J call TRBJ2-5; the match to TRBD2 covers 7 bases. V lost 4 bases and J lost 5; bases outside the gene matches: 10. This CDR3 is built from 15 residues. Germline V gives CDR1 MGHRA, CDR2 YSYEKL. The DNA of the CDR3 is TGCGCCAGCAGCCTCACTACCGGGAGGACGGAGACCCAGTACTTC. Protein: CASSLTTGRTETQYF.

The genes are TRBV7-2 and TRBJ1-1; weak D call: TRBD1 (5 bases). This CDR3 spans 14 amino acids. Deletions cut 1 base from V and 2 bases from J, with 8 bases between. CDR1 and CDR2 from the germline V gene are SGHTA and FQGNSA. Here the CDR3 reads CASSLGQSNTEAFF. The DNA for the CDR3 is TGTGCCAGCAGCTTAGGACAGAGTAACACTGAAGCTTTCTTT.

This chain links TRBV3-1 (or the pseudogene TRBV3-2) with TRBJ1-2; D may be TRBD1 (6 bases). The CDR3 sequence is 14 residues long. CDR1 is LGHDT, CDR2 YNNKEL, per germline (reference sequence). Trimming removed 5 bases at V and 8 bases at J, with 18 bases between. DNA for the CDR3: TGTGCCAGCAGCGAAACAATCTCCCAGGGGGGCTACACCTTC. Protein sequence: CASSETISQGGYTF.

This clone was seen a single time. V and J are TRBV19 and TRBJ2-1, with D possibly TRBD2 on 6 matching bases. Germline assignment: CDR1 LNHDA and CDR2 SQIVND (reference sequence). Trimming took 8 bases from V and 5 from J, leaving 13 bases between them. The CDR3 has 13 residues. The CDR3, as DNA: TGTGCCAGTTCGGAGGGGCCCCACAATGAGCAGTTCTTC. Its translation: CASSEGPHNEQFF.

This clone appeared a single time. The chain links TRBV7-6 to TRBJ1-4; D unclear. V was shortened by 4 bases and J by 7 bases, with 16 bases between the two germline ends. The CDR3 is 15 amino acids. The germline gives CDR1 SGHVS, CDR2 FNYEAQ. The CDR3 nucleotides are TGTGCCAGCAGCTCCCAACATGTTGAGGGTGAAAAACTGTTTTTT. Its protein product is CASSSQHVEGEKLFF.

The chain links TRBV11-2 to TRBJ2-5; 9 positions match TRBD1. Germline CDR1 is SGHAT and CDR2 is FQNNGV. J was trimmed by 4 bases and V by 1 base; bases with no gene match: 10. The CDR3 sequence is 17 residues long. CDR3 region: CASSLAIQGARGETQYF. The CDR3 nucleotides read TGTGCCAGCAGCTTAGCTATACAGGGGGCGAGGGGAGAGACCCAGTACTTC.

This rearrangement joins TRBV11-2 to TRBJ2-3; 12 bases align to TRBD2. CDR1 is SGHAT and CDR2 is FQNNGV in the germline V gene. CDR3 length equals 17 residues. After removal of 1 base from V and 2 bases from J, the junction contained 4 bases not matched to a gene. In DNA, the CDR3 is TGTGCCAGCAGCTTAGGACTAGCGGGGGACGACACAGATACGCAGTATTTT. Its translation is CASSLGLAGDDTDTQYF.

The rearrangement uses TRBV14 and TRBJ1-1, with unresolved D. Per germline, CDR1 SGHDN and CDR2 FVKESK. V was clipped by 4 bases and J by 3 bases, with 9 bases between them. The CDR3 totals 13 residues. Here the CDR3 DNA reads TGTGCCAGCAGCCTCACATCTGACACTGAAGCTTTCTTT. Encoded protein: CASSLTSDTEAFF. The variable domain in full, completed from reference TRBV14 and TRBJ1-1, reads EAGVTQFPSHSVIEKGQTVTLRCDPISGHDNLYWYRRVMGKEIKFLLHFVKESKQDESGMPNNRFLAERTGGTYSTLKVQPAELEDSGVYFCASSLTSDTEAFFGQGTRLTVV.

V usage is TRBV11-1 and J usage is TRBJ2-7, with D maybe TRBD2 (7 bases). The CDR3 covers 12 residues. V lost 8 bases to trimming and J lost 3 bases, with 11 bases between them. CDR1 is SGHAT and CDR2 is FQDESV in the germline V gene (reference sequence). CDR3 in amino acids: CASGGGIYEQYF. CDR3 DNA: TGTGCCAGCGGGGGGGGCATCTACGAGCAGTACTTC.

The chain uses TRBV11-2 and TRBJ2-7; D remains unclear. This CDR3 contains 15 residues. The V end was cut by 0 bases, the J end by 1 base, with 10 bases between. Germline assignment: CDR1 SGHAT and CDR2 FQNNGV. The CDR3 nucleotides read TGTGCCAGCAGCTTAGAACCAGCAGGTTCCTACGAGCAGTACTTC. It encodes CASSLEPAGSYEQYF.